This T cell receptor beta chain was profiled in a study of control samples from healthy donors and cancer patients. Only in-frame clones appear in the TCRdb table, and some are missing; sequencing was by immunoSEQ multiplex PCR. The sample consists of roughly 450,000 clones, approximately 90% of them appearing once. CDR3 size: 14 residues. Germline CDR1 MNHNS, CDR2 SASEGT. V lost 3 bases, J lost 2 bases, and 10 bases lay in between. This clonotype originated in a man in his forties with head and neck cancer. The material sequenced was PBMCs. The chain couples TRBV6-1 to TRBJ2-5; D remains unclear. The CDR3 region has the DNA TGTGCCAGCAGTGAGGCGAACATACAAGAGACCCAGTACTTC. Its protein product is CASSEANIQETQYF.